This TCR beta chain was retrieved from a study of shared clonotypes between healthy human individuals. Notes on the study in general: Clonotypes shared by all four donors outscored non-shared clonotypes in generation probability.

This clone has a single count. Its antigen remains unidentified. All the donors were Caucasian adults who lived in Nashville, Tennessee. CD4+ cells were split into CD45RA+ naive and CD45RA-negative memory subsets. Only in-frame clones appear in the TCRdb table, and some are missing; sequencing was by immunoSEQ multiplex PCR. The profile shows approximately 1.5 million clones, around 98.5% of them singletons. CDR1 and CDR2 from the germline V gene are GTSNPN and SVGIG (reference sequence). There are 15 residues in the CDR3. V lost 4 bases and J 0 bases, leaving 14 bases between the germline ends. Sequencing input: naive CD4+ T cells sorted from blood. Subset in this sample: CD45RA+ positively selected. This sequence joins TRBV30 and TRBJ2-3, with a weak D call TRBD2 (6 bases). The origin of this receptor is a man aged 30 to 39 in good health. CDR3 coding DNA: TGTGCCTGGAAACGTGGGAGGATTAGCACAGATACGCAGTATTTT. Residues: CAWKRGRISTDTQYF. Full variable domain (missing parts from reference TRBV30 and TRBJ2-3): SQTIHQWPATLVQPVGSPLSLECTVEGTSNPNLYWYRQAAGRGLQLLFYSVGIGQISSEVPQNLSASRPQDRQFILSSKKLLLSDSGFYLCAWKRGRISTDTQYFGPGTRLTVL.